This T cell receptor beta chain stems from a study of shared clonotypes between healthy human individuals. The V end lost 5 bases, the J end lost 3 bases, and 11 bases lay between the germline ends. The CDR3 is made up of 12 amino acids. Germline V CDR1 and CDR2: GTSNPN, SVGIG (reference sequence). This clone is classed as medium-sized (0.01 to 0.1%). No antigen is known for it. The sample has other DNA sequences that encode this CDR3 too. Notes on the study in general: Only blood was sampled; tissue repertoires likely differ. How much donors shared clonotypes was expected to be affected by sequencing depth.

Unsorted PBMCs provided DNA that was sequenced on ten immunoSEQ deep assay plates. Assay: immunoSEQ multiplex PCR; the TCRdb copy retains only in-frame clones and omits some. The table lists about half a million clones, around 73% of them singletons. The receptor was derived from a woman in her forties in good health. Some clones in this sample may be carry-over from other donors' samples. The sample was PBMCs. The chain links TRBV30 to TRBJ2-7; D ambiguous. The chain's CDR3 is CAWSQDRYEQYF. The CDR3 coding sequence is TGTGCCTGGTCGCAGGACCGCTACGAGCAGTACTTC.